This T cell receptor beta chain comes out of a study of somatic mutations in cytotoxic T cells in rheumatoid arthritis. Study context: Flow sorting of some V beta antibody-stained T cells reached nearly 100% purity, with V beta1+ cells also TCRB-sequenced. General observations from the study: The authors did not know the antigen targets of the expanded CD8+ clones. TRBV07 appeared slightly underrepresented in the rheumatoid arthritis patients. That finding was not adjusted to account for multiple comparisons. Measurement of CD8+ T-cell clonality revealed no significant difference between rheumatoid arthritis patients and age-matched healthy controls.

The V gene's germline CDR1 is LGHNA and CDR2 YSLEER. With 0 bases clipped from V and 1 base from J, the junction kept 1 base outside the gene matches. This CDR3 region has 15 residues. About this clone itself: Its specificity is not known.

The assay was immunoSEQ multiplex PCR, and TCRdb's table has in-frame clones only and misses some. Of approximately 21,000 clones in the sample, about four fifths were seen once. The material sequenced was CD8+ T cells sorted from blood. J is TRBJ2-3 and V is TRBV4-3; 7 positions match TRBD2. This receptor was obtained from an adult with rheumatoid arthritis. CDR3 nucleotide sequence: TGCGCCAGCAGCCAAGAGGCGGGGGGCACAGATACGCAGTATTTT. It codes for CASSQEAGGTDTQYF.